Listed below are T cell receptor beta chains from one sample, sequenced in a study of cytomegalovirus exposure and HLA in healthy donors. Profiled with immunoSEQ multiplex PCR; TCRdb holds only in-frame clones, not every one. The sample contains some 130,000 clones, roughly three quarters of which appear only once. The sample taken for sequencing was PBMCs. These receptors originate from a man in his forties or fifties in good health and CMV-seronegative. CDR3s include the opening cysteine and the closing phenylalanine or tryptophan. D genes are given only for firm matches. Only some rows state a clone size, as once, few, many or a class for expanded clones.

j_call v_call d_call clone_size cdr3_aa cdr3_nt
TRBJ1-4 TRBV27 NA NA CASSQGLANEKLFF TGTGCCAGCAGTCAGGGGCTGGCTAATGAAAAACTGTTTTTT
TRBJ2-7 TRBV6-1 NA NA CASNLFPEQYF TGTGCCAGCAATCTTTTTCCGGAGCAGTACTTC
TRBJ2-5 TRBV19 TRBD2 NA CASTVTGLAAETQYF TGTGCCAGTACCGTAACGGGACTAGCGGCAGAGACCCAGTACTTC
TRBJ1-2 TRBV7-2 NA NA CASNMVGGDGYTF TGTGCCAGCAACATGGTGGGAGGGGATGGCTACACCTTC
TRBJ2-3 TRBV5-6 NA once CASSLRAGGDTQYF TGTGCCAGCAGCCTTCGCGCCGGCGGGGATACGCAGTATTTT
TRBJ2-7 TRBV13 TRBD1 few CASSFDRGEQYF TGTGCCAGCAGCTTCGACAGGGGCGAGCAGTACTTC
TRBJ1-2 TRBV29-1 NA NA CSARDNYGYTF TGCAGTGCCAGGGATAACTATGGCTACACCTTC
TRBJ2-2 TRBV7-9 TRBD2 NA CASSLLVSGRTGELFF TGTGCCAGCAGCTTATTGGTTAGCGGGAGGACCGGGGAGCTGTTTTTT
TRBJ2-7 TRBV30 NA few CAWSLLQGFQQYF TGTGCCTGGAGCCTACTCCAGGGTTTTCAGCAGTACTTC
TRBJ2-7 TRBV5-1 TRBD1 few CASSLLGQGTSYEQYF TGCGCCAGCAGCTTACTGGGACAGGGGACTTCCTACGAGCAGTACTTC